Sequencing of this TCR beta chain was carried out in a study of T-cell memory formation after mild COVID-19 (dated by TCRdb to the early 2020s). Notes on the research overall: TCR sequence clusters from the two donors were largely donor specific. In a couple of donors, T-cell clones that expanded and contracted after mild COVID-19 were followed by sequencing TCRalpha and TCRbeta repertoires longitudinally. The cohort was made up of two young adult volunteers, one female and one male, who were previously healthy. The research as a whole found: Contracting CD4+ clones appeared mostly in the CM and EM memory subsets, whereas CD8+ clones were enriched in EMRA. The study included only two mild cases, and larger cohorts that include severe cases with pre-infection samples were judged to be necessary. Clones contracting from day 15 to 85 had balanced CD4/CD8 phenotypes, while a second wave expanding from day 15 to 37 was biased towards CD4+. SARS-CoV-2 specificity of the second-wave clones peaking on day 37 was not confirmed. The detection of some responding clones in pre-infection memory suggests that pre-existing cross-reactive memory T cells joined the SARS-CoV-2 response.

Instrument used: Illumina NovaSeq 6000. cDNA libraries for TCRalpha and TCRbeta were prepared by 5'RACE using constant-segment primers, with sample barcodes and unique molecular identifiers added. RNA was extracted from every sample with Trizol reagent. The libraries were amplified in two PCR steps, and the second step added a second sample barcode and Illumina TruSeq adapters. Libraries were sequenced on an Illumina NovaSeq with 2 x 150 bp paired-end reads. On the study's bioinformatics: The reads were demultiplexed and collapsed into UMI-guided consensus sequences using migec v1.2.7. With mixcr v2.1.11, UMI consensuses were aligned to TRA and TRB V and J templates and assembled into clonotypes. A clonotype was counted as expanded or contracted only if both edgeR and NoisET called the change significant, with noise models trained on biological replicates. For edgeR calls, the thresholds were a false discovery rate-adjusted p below 0.01 and a log2 fold-change of 1. As an exploratory analysis of dynamics, PCA with hierarchical clustering was applied to max-normalized trajectories of the 1000 most abundant clonotypes. Separately sequenced CD4+ and CD8+ repertoires were used to assign the CD4 or CD8 phenotype of responding clones. TCRdb redid the processing of the public reads, applying fastp at Q25 and MiXCR, and retained in-frame beta chains. Merged by CDR3 protein, the rows form single entries marked with the most common genes and DNA. The V and J calls and clone size are TCRdb's, not the authors'. The table for this sample lists some 490,000 distinct CDR3 sequences; around a sixth of them were counted only once. 9% to 15% of the sample rests with the top ten.

Ficoll-Paque density gradient centrifugation was used to isolate PBMCs. CDR1 and CDR2 are read off the germline V gene as SQVTM and ANQGSEA. Trimming removed 0 bases from V and 7 bases from J, leaving 9 bases between the germline ends. Taken from cysteine to phenylalanine, the CDR3 has 12 residues. The DNA shown is the 36-base CDR3, in frame from base 1. This clonotype came up a few times. Its antigen has not been determined. No much larger clonotype is one base removed from it; base qualities were not supplied. The sequenced material came from PBMCs or a T cell subset sorted from them (not recorded which). The receptor was isolated from an adult woman who had mild COVID-19 (a few samples of this study predate the infection). The sample titles of this study are shuffled in the database, so cell type and time point are left out; the donor was told from shared clones. The chain is encoded by TRBV29-1 joined to TRBJ1-2, with an unclear D gene assignment. The DNA reads TGCAGCGTTGAAGAAAGGTGGGGTGGCTACACCTTC. The encoded protein is CSVEERWGGYTF.